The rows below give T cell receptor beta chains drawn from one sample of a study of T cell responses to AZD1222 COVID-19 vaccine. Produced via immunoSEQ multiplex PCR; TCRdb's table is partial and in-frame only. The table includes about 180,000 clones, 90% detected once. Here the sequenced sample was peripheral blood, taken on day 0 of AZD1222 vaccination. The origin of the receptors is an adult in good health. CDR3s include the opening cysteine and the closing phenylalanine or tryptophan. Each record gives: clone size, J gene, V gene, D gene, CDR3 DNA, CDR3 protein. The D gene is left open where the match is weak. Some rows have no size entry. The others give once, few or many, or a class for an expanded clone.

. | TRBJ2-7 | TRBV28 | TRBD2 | TGTGCCAGCACCCCGGGAGGGCAGGGGAGAGACGAGCAGTACTTC | CASTPGGQGRDEQYF
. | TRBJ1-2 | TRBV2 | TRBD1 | TGTGCCAGCAGTGACGGGACAGCCTGGGGGAACTATGGCTACACCTTC | CASSDGTAWGNYGYTF
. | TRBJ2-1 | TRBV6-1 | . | TGTGCCAGCAGTGAGCCGGGACGGACGCACAATGAGCAGTTCTTC | CASSEPGRTHNEQFF
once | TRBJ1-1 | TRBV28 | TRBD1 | TGTGCCAGCAGGCCTATCCGGGACAGAGGATTGAACACTGAAGCTTTCTTT | CASRPIRDRGLNTEAFF
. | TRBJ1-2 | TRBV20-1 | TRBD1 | TGCAGTGCTAGTGTATATCCGACCTGGGACAGGGGGCGCGAGGGCTACACCTTC | CSASVYPTWDRGREGYTF
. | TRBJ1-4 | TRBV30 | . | TGTGCCTGGAGTGGGTCTTCAACTAATGAAAAACTGTTTTTT | CAWSGSSTNEKLFF
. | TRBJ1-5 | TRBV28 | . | TGTGCCAGCACCTTTTATTTGGAACGGCAGCCCCAGCATTTT | CASTFYLERQPQHF
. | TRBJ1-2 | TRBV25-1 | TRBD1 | TGTGCCAGCAGTGAACGGGACAGGGCCGGCTACACCTTC | CASSERDRAGYTF
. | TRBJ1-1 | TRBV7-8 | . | TGTGCCAGCAGCTTCATGGCGGGGGCTTCTGAAGCTTTCTTT | CASSFMAGASEAFF
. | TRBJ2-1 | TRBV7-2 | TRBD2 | TGTGCCAGCAGCTTAATGGGACTAGCGGGGGGGCGTGAGCAGTTCTTC | CASSLMGLAGGREQFF
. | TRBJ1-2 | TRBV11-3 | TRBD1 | TGTGCCAGCAGCCTCGGACAGGGACTTGGGGGCTACACCTTC | CASSLGQGLGGYTF
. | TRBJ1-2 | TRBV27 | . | TGTGCCAGCAGAAAGGAATGGGATGCGTCCTATGGCTACACCTTC | CASRKEWDASYGYTF